This T cell receptor beta chain was observed in a study of T-cell memory formation after mild COVID-19. Study-wide context: TCR clustering was largely donor specific.

Trimming took 0 bases from V and 1 from J, leaving 7 bases between them. Germline CDR1 reads LGHNA; CDR2 reads YSLEER. The length of the CDR3 is 15 residues. TCRdb independently ran MiXCR on the 5' RACE reads; one entry per CDR3 protein. The table has about 350,000 distinct CDR3 sequences, roughly an eighth seen once. Study conclusions and caveats: Contracting CD4+ clones sat mainly in CM and EM; CD8+ in EMRA. The study found balanced CD4/CD8 in clones contracting day 15 to 85 and a CD4+ lean in later expanders. Prior to infection, memory already included some responding clones, suggesting cross-reactive memory joined.

This clonotype was observed a few times. Its antigen is unidentified. This TCR was recovered from a man aged 18 to 29 who had mild COVID-19 (a few samples of this study predate the infection). Cell type and time point are not known. Sequencing used PBMCs or a T cell subset sorted from them (not recorded which). The chain employs TRBV4-3 and TRBJ1-3; D is undetermined. CDR3 amino acids: CASSQDTRSGNTIYF. CDR3 nucleotides: TGCGCCAGCAGCCAAGATACGAGGTCTGGAAACACCATATATTTT.